The 32 T cell receptor beta chains below all came from one sample that was sequenced in a study of cytomegalovirus exposure and HLA in healthy donors. The protocol was immunoSEQ multiplex PCR, while the TCRdb copy is restricted to in-frame clones and leaves out a portion. The sample yields about 360,000 clones, 86% seen once. The sequenced material came from PBMCs. These receptors all come from a woman in her late teens or twenties in good health and CMV-seronegative.

V and J are TRBV6-1 and TRBJ2-7; tentatively, D is TRBD1 (6 bases). The CDR3 consists of 14 residues. From germline, CDR1 is MNHNS and CDR2 SASEGT. Trimming cost V 5 bases and J 5 bases, with 16 bases left between them. As DNA, the CDR3 is TGTGCCAGCAGTATACAGGGTCCGGGGAACGAGCAGTACTTC. Its protein product is CASSIQGPGNEQYF.

This rearrangement joins TRBV28 to TRBJ1-2, with 8 bases aligning to TRBD1. The junction had 15 bases not matched to a gene; V was cut back by 7 bases and J by 8 bases. Germline CDR1 MDHEN, CDR2 SYDVKM. The CDR3 is 15 residues long. CDR3 in amino acids: CASTDRAPGGRGYTF. In DNA, the CDR3 is TGTGCCAGCACGGACAGGGCCCCCGGTGGTCGAGGCTACACCTTC.

The chain uses TRBV5-1 and TRBJ2-3; TRBD1 agrees at 7 bases. The CDR3 runs 18 residues. V was clipped by 2 bases and J by 1 base; unmatched bases: 13. In germline, CDR1 is SGHRS, CDR2 YFSETQ. CDR3 in DNA: TGCGCCAGCAGCTTCCCAAGGGACAGCAACGGGGGCACAGATACGCAGTATTTT. Protein product: CASSFPRDSNGGTDTQYF.

This sequence joins TRBV11-2 and TRBJ1-1; 9 bases line up with TRBD1. V lost 3 bases to trimming and J lost 2 bases; unmatched junction nucleotides: 16. CDR3 length: 19 residues. Germline CDR1 and CDR2: SGHAT and FQNNGV. CDR3 amino acids: CASSFITYSGTGINTEAFF. The CDR3 DNA follows: TGTGCCAGCAGCTTCATTACCTACTCCGGGACAGGGATCAACACTGAAGCTTTCTTT.

Comment on this clone: A junction boundary mismatches the germline segment, possibly from a read error. This chain uses TRBV7-8 with TRBJ2-3, with 11 bases identical to TRBD2. The CDR3 consists of 13 residues. CDR1 is SGHVS and CDR2 is FQNEAQ in the germline V gene. CDR3 nucleotides: TGTGCCAGCAGCGTAGCGGGAGGGCCCGCGCAGTATTTT. Its translation: CASSVAGGPAQYF.

This CDR3 reads CASSYMGPGQGVYNEQFF. DNA of the CDR3: TGTGCCAGCAGTTATATGGGCCCGGGACAGGGGGTTTACAATGAGCAGTTCTTC. This sequence joins TRBV27 and TRBJ2-1; 11 bases fit TRBD1. The CDR3 totals 18 residues. CDR1 and CDR2 (germline): MNHEY, SMNVEV (reference sequence). Germline trimming cut 4 bases from V and 4 bases from J; bases unmatched to any gene: 12.

The gene calls are TRBV29-1 and TRBJ2-7, with TRBD1 matching 8 bases. V gave up 7 bases and J gave up 3 bases; unmatched junction bases: 8. The CDR3 runs 13 residues. CDR1 and CDR2 from the germline V gene are SQVTM and ANQGSEA. The CDR3 here is CSAQTGVNYEQYF. CDR3 in DNA: TGCAGCGCACAGACAGGGGTTAACTACGAGCAGTACTTC.

This clone was seen once. This sequence joins TRBV6-1 and TRBJ1-6; 10 nucleotides agree with TRBD1. CDR3 length: 15 amino acids. Per germline, CDR1 MNHNS and CDR2 SASEGT. Trimming took 4 bases from V and 7 from J; bases not matched to a gene: 4. CDR3 sequence: CASSVPGQGNSPLHF. The CDR3 coding sequence is TGTGCCAGCAGTGTACCGGGACAGGGGAATTCACCCCTCCACTTT.

The chain is built from TRBV10-2 and TRBJ2-3; TRBD1 agrees at 7 bases. The CDR3 is 17 amino acids. Germline trimming cut 2 bases from V and 5 bases from J; bases unmatched to any gene: 13. The germline CDR1 and CDR2 sequences are WSHSY and SAAADI. CDR3 residues: CASSEPSYGQAVDTQYF. The CDR3 coding sequence is TGCGCCAGCAGTGAGCCTTCTTATGGACAGGCAGTAGATACGCAGTATTTT.

The chain uses TRBV6-5 and TRBJ1-3, with D uncertain. The CDR3 has 13 amino acids. Germline V CDR1 and CDR2: MNHEY, SVGAGI. Trimming pared 8 bases from V and 2 bases from J, leaving 10 bases between. CDR3 bases: TGTGCCAGCGAAGACTGGGCTGGAAACACCATATATTTT. Protein sequence: CASEDWAGNTIYF.

Concerning this clone: Relative to the germline gene, one junction end is altered; a read error may explain this. This chain uses TRBV25-1 with TRBJ1-1; D call uncertain. This CDR3 contains 13 residues. Per the germline V gene, CDR1 is MGHDK and CDR2 is SYGVNS. CDR3 in amino acids: CVSNGLTNTEAFF. The CDR3 nucleotides read TGTGTCAGCAATGGACTGACGAACACTGAAGCTTTCTTT.

This clone occurred a few times. As DNA, the CDR3 is TGTGCCAGCAGTGGAGCGGTGGGAGCGGATACGCAGTATTTT. Its translation is CASSGAVGADTQYF. The V and J genes are TRBV6-4 and TRBJ2-3; the D gene is possibly TRBD2 (5 bases). CDR3 size: 14 residues. CDR1 and CDR2 (germline): MRHNA, SNTAGT. V lost 4 bases and J lost 6, with 14 bases in between.

J is TRBJ2-6 and V is TRBV27; 7 nucleotides agree with TRBD2. The CDR3 length is 17 residues. Trimming removed 3 bases from V and 1 base from J; junction bases left unmatched: 6. From germline, CDR1 is MNHEY and CDR2 SMNVEV (reference sequence). The chain's CDR3 is CASSFQTSSSGANVLTF. CDR3 nucleotide sequence: TGTGCCAGCAGTTTTCAGACTAGCAGTTCTGGGGCCAACGTCCTGACTTTC.

The genes are TRBV27 and TRBJ1-4; 7 bases map to TRBD1. V shed 4 bases and J 0 bases; nucleotides not matched to a gene: 2. Germline V gene sequence: CDR1 MNHEY, CDR2 SMNVEV (reference sequence). The CDR3 runs to 15 residues. In DNA form, the CDR3 reads TGTGCCAGCAGTTGGGGGACAGCAACTAATGAAAAACTGTTTTTT. Translated: CASSWGTATNEKLFF.

V is TRBV4-1 and J is TRBJ1-5; D ambiguous. Per germline, CDR1 MGHRA and CDR2 YSYEKL. Trimming stripped 0 bases from V and 0 bases from J, with 15 bases between. The CDR3 covers 18 residues. The CDR3 DNA reads TGCGCCAGCAGCCAAGAATTAATAGCAGTTTATAGCAATCAGCCCCAGCATTTT. Residues: CASSQELIAVYSNQPQHF.

The rearrangement uses TRBV27 and TRBJ2-7; 8 bases are shared with TRBD2. This CDR3 is built from 14 residues. The V gene's germline CDR1 is MNHEY and CDR2 SMNVEV (reference sequence). Germline trimming cut 4 bases from V and 4 bases from J; bases unmatched to any gene: 6. CDR3: CASSSSGGLYEQYF. CDR3 coding DNA: TGTGCCAGCAGTTCCAGCGGGGGCCTATACGAGCAGTACTTC.

V gene TRBV27 combines with J gene TRBJ2-3; 8 bases align to TRBD1. Trimming at V came to 3 bases and at J to 1 base, leaving 12 bases not matched to a gene. Germline CDR1 and CDR2: MNHEY and SMNVEV (reference sequence). CDR3 length equals 18 residues. The DNA of the CDR3 is TGTGCCAGCAGTTTCGAGTGGCGGTACAGGGGGGGCACAGATACGCAGTATTTT. Translation gives CASSFEWRYRGGTDTQYF.

The chain links TRBV2 to TRBJ1-2, with D possibly matching TRBD1 (5 bases). Germline V gene lookup returns CDR1 SNHLY and CDR2 FYNNEI. The CDR3 consists of 11 residues. In DNA form, the CDR3 reads TGTGCTACAGGCCAGAACTATGGCTACACCTTC. It encodes CATGQNYGYTF.

The chain links TRBV2 to TRBJ1-1; 7 nucleotides match TRBD1. Germline-derived CDR1 and CDR2 are SNHLY and FYNNEI. CDR3 length equals 15 residues. V lost 1 base, J lost 4 bases, and 6 bases stayed unmatched. CDR3 in DNA: TGTGCCAGCAGTGAAGGAGGGGGCGCTGGCACTGAAGCTTTCTTT. Translation: CASSEGGGAGTEAFF.

The table lists this clone with a few counts. CDR3 in DNA: TGTGCCAGTAGTCCCCGGACAGGGGAGATCTCCTACGAGCAGTACTTC. The encoded protein is CASSPRTGEISYEQYF. This sequence joins TRBV19 and TRBJ2-7, with 9 bases identical to TRBD1. V shed 5 bases and J 0 bases; nucleotides not matched to a gene: 8. The CDR3 spans 16 residues. Germline V gene sequence: CDR1 LNHDA, CDR2 SQIVND (reference sequence).

The chain is built from TRBV11-2 and TRBJ2-7, with 8 positions matching TRBD1. The CDR3 has 15 amino acids. CDR1 is SGHAT, CDR2 FQNNGV, per germline. V lost 5 bases and J lost 2; bases outside the gene matches: 8. The CDR3 loop reads CASSLGTGDAYEQYF. In nucleotides, the CDR3 is TGTGCCAGCAGCCTCGGGACAGGTGACGCCTACGAGCAGTACTTC.

The chain has TRBV6-1 and TRBJ2-7; D is possibly TRBD1 (6 bases). The CDR3 is made up of 15 amino acids. V was clipped by 4 bases and J by 3 bases, with 16 bases between them. CDR1 is MNHNS and CDR2 is SASEGT in the germline V gene. CDR3 residues: CASSATGTPNYEQYF. The CDR3 DNA reads TGTGCCAGCAGTGCCACCGGGACACCCAACTACGAGCAGTACTTC.

This clone was counted between two and nine times. The V gene is TRBV2, the J gene TRBJ1-5, with 7 bases identical to TRBD1. Trimming removed 10 bases from V and 3 bases from J; junction bases left unmatched: 9. CDR1 and CDR2 (germline): SNHLY, FYNNEI. This CDR3 spans 14 amino acids. CDR3 sequence reads: CATSGTVDNQPQHF. The CDR3 DNA reads TGTGCCACCTCCGGGACAGTCGACAATCAGCCCCAGCATTTT.

The chain employs TRBV2 and TRBJ2-7; possible D gene TRBD1, 6 bases. Deletions cut 6 bases from V and 0 bases from J, with 12 bases between. Germline CDR1 and CDR2: SNHLY and FYNNEI. This CDR3 comprises 14 residues. The CDR3 loop reads CASRGATSSYEQYF. The DNA of the CDR3 is TGTGCCAGCAGGGGGGCCACAAGCTCCTACGAGCAGTACTTC.

The gene calls are TRBV19 and TRBJ1-1; 8 bases align to TRBD1. The V and J ends lost 5 bases and 4 bases, in that order; junction bases with no gene match: 6. The V gene's germline CDR1 is LNHDA and CDR2 SQIVND (reference sequence). This CDR3 has 14 residues. CDR3 protein: CASSPTGGSTEAFF. The DNA of the CDR3 is TGTGCCAGTAGTCCCACAGGGGGTTCCACTGAAGCTTTCTTT.

V gene TRBV18 combines with J gene TRBJ1-2; TRBD1 agrees at 9 bases. Germline CDR1 KGHSH, CDR2 LQKENI. With V trimmed by 5 bases and J by 3 bases, 4 bases remained unmatched. The CDR3 loop spans 14 amino acids. Here the CDR3 reads CASSTGQGHYGYTF. CDR3 DNA: TGTGCCAGCTCAACGGGACAGGGCCACTATGGCTACACCTTC. Variable domain in full (rest from reference TRBV18 and TRBJ1-2): NAGVMQNPRHLVRRRGQEARLRCSPMKGHSHVYWYRQLPEEGLKFMVYLQKENIIDESGMPKERFSAEFPKEGPSILRIQQVVRGDSAAYFCASSTGQGHYGYTFGSGTRLTVV.

This sequence joins TRBV19 and TRBJ2-1, with D perhaps TRBD1 (6 bases). V dropped 2 bases and J dropped 9 bases, with 14 bases sitting between them. Germline values: CDR1 LNHDA, CDR2 SQIVND (reference sequence). The CDR3 covers 14 residues. CDR3 residues: CASSIFGTLGEQFF. The CDR3 DNA is TGTGCCAGTAGTATATTCGGGACATTAGGTGAGCAGTTCTTC.

The rearrangement uses TRBV5-1 and TRBJ1-6; 7 nucleotides agree with TRBD1. V lost 5 bases and J lost 7; bases outside the gene matches: 6. Germline lookup yields CDR1 SGHRS and CDR2 YFSETQ. This CDR3 region has 14 residues. The CDR3 here is CASRSRDRNSPLHF. CDR3 nucleotides: TGCGCCAGCAGAAGCCGGGACAGAAATTCACCCCTCCACTTT.

This clone was seen only once. The chain joins TRBV5-1 to TRBJ1-1; 9 nucleotides match TRBD1. Per the germline V gene, CDR1 is SGHRS and CDR2 is YFSETQ. V was clipped by 3 bases and J by 1 base; unmatched bases: 1. The CDR3 covers 14 residues. CDR3 DNA: TGCGCCAGCAGCTGGGGACAGGGGAACACTGAAGCTTTCTTT. It translates to CASSWGQGNTEAFF. Using reference TRBV5-1 and TRBJ1-1 for the parts outside the CDR3, the full variable domain is KAGVTQTPRYLIKTRGQQVTLSCSPISGHRSVSWYQQTPGQGLQFLFEYFSETQRNKGNFPGRFSGRQFSNSRSEMNVSTLELGDSALYLCASSWGQGNTEAFFGQGTRLTVV.

This clone occurred once. V and J are TRBV27 and TRBJ2-7, with TRBD2 matching 9 bases. CDR1 and CDR2 (germline): MNHEY, SMNVEV (reference sequence). V lost 6 bases and J lost 5; bases outside the gene matches: 11. The CDR3 is made up of 15 amino acids. CDR3 bases: TGTGCCAGCAGACCCTCTAGCGGGGAGGTCCACGAGCAGTACTTC. Protein sequence: CASRPSSGEVHEQYF.

The rearrangement links TRBV9 to TRBJ2-2; 11 bases align to TRBD2. The length of the CDR3 is 16 residues. The V gene end was trimmed by 1 base and the J gene end by 7 bases; junction bases not matched to a gene: 6. The germline CDR1 and CDR2 sequences are SGDLS and YYNGEE. CDR3 sequence: CASSVTSGSIIGELFF. The DNA for the CDR3 is TGTGCCAGCAGCGTAACTAGCGGGAGTATAATCGGGGAGCTGTTTTTT.

This chain links TRBV28 with TRBJ1-1, with TRBD1 identical over 7 bases. Trimming removed 5 bases from V and 6 bases from J; junction bases left unmatched: 9. The germline CDR1 and CDR2 sequences are MDHEN and SYDVKM. This CDR3 is built from 14 residues. As DNA, the CDR3 is TGTGCCAGCAGTCACAGGGGAGGCAGCCCTGAAGCTTTCTTT. It encodes CASSHRGGSPEAFF.